Each of the 5 T cell receptor beta chains below was sequenced from the same sample in a study of blood T cell repertoires in COVID-19. Profiling relied on immunoSEQ multiplex PCR, and the TCRdb table lists in-frame clones only, not all of them. The data contain about 140,000 clones, about four fifths of them singletons. Sample: peripheral blood. The receptors shown here come from a young man with COVID-19, enrolled during active disease.

The chain employs TRBV6-5 and TRBJ2-1; 7 nucleotides match TRBD2. The V gene's germline CDR1 is MNHEY and CDR2 SVGAGI. This CDR3 spans 13 amino acids. Trimming cost V 0 bases and J 7 bases; bases outside gene matches: 0. The CDR3 nucleotides are TGTGCCAGCAGTTACTCGCGGGAGAATGAGCAGTTCTTC. Residues: CASSYSRENEQFF.

This clone was recorded only once. J is TRBJ2-5 and V is TRBV6-5, with 7 positions matching TRBD2. The CDR3 consists of 15 residues. The V segment lost 3 bases and the J segment 4 bases; nucleotides outside the gene matches: 8. The germline V gene encodes CDR1 MNHEY and CDR2 SVGAGI. CDR3 region: CASSYKSRGGETQYF. CDR3 bases: TGTGCCAGCAGTTATAAGTCTCGCGGGGGAGAGACCCAGTACTTC.

This clone was seen more than once but under ten times. CDR3 nucleotides: TGTGCCTGGAGCTCAGGACAGGGGGATCAGCCCCAGCATTTT. Translation: CAWSSGQGDQPQHF. This chain uses TRBV30 with TRBJ1-5, with TRBD1 matching 10 bases. The CDR3 length is 14 residues. Germline V gene data show CDR1 as GTSNPN and CDR2 as SVGIG (reference sequence). V shed 3 bases, J shed 5 bases, and the junction held 4 bases outside the gene matches.

This clone has just one count. This chain uses TRBV3-1 (or the pseudogene TRBV3-2) with TRBJ2-4; 7 bases fit TRBD1. The CDR3 length is 14 residues. Germline loops: CDR1 LGHDT, CDR2 YNNKEL (reference sequence). The junction had 3 bases not matched to a gene; V was cut back by 4 bases and J by 3 bases. The CDR3 bases are TGTGCCAGCAGCCCCCGGGACAGCAAAAACATTCAGTACTTC. This codes for CASSPRDSKNIQYF.

The table lists this clone with a count of one. The V gene is TRBV7-2, the J gene TRBJ1-4; 7 nucleotides line up with TRBD1. V lost 5 bases to trimming and J lost 8 bases; unmatched junction nucleotides: 14. This CDR3 has 16 amino acids. Per germline, CDR1 SGHTA and CDR2 FQGNSA. The CDR3 DNA reads TGTGCCAGCAGCCCGGGACAGTCCTTATCGGGGGAAAAACTGTTTTTT. Translating gives CASSPGQSLSGEKLFF.